The present entry profiles one TCR beta chain with its context. No count is given, but going by its frequency this clone is medium-sized (0.01 to 0.1%). What this receptor recognizes is not known. Coverage ceases 3 residues before the CDR3 finishes, and the germline J gene fills in the end. All patients' tumors stained robustly positive for Merkel cell polyomavirus Large T antigen by immunohistochemistry. The study included around 13 Merkel cell carcinoma patients whose blood and/or cultured TIL contained robust KLL-tetramer+ populations exceeding 0.04% of CD8+ T cells. Every patient was Caucasian, and patient ages ranged from roughly 50 to 85 years, with a median of 65 years. These data belong to a study of tumor-infiltrating T cells and Merkel cell polyomavirus (TCRdb year 2017). About the study as a whole: In Merkel cell carcinoma patients, the study investigated CD8+ T cells specific for the Merkel cell polyomavirus KLL epitope. Patient treatments varied, were not standardized, and included chemotherapy, radiation and immunotherapies. Most whole-tumor samples were roughly 26-micron curls cut from formalin-fixed, paraffin-embedded tissue blocks. In approximately 15 samples, KLL-tetramer-sorted cells taken from blood or tumor-infiltrating lymphocytes underwent TRB sequencing, as did about eleven matched whole-tumor samples. Disease stage at presentation varied among the patients, and patient follow-up lasted a median of around 2.7 years, ranging from 1.1 to 6.0 years. Across the study, one tumor sample was obtained as a frozen nodal tumor digest and one as a flash-frozen core biopsy of a metastasis.

What the research found in general, with its limitations: A higher intratumoral fraction of KLL-specific T cells (about 1.9-18% versus about 0-0.14%) was associated with significantly improved MCC-specific survival. The small sample size of the study (n = 12 patients) is a limitation. KLL-specific TRB repertoires were diverse and mostly private, with just one public clonotype, shared by two patients, among almost 400 unique sequences. Only a single viral epitope was studied, so T cells against other Merkel cell polyomavirus epitopes were not captured. A significant MCC-specific survival advantage (P = 0.0051) was associated with a greater number of unique KLL-specific clonotypes in tumors (roughly 5-110 vs 0-3).

Libraries were prepared through the immunoSEQ multiplex PCR assay. Genomic DNA extraction, TRB sequencing and normalization were performed by Adaptive Biotechnologies (Seattle, WA). In the source study's methods: Clonality was computed as one minus Shannon entropy of productive TRB sequences normalized by log2 of unique productive sequences. KLL-specific clonotypes in tumors were identified by matching TCRbeta CDR3 amino acid sequences to those from the tetramer-sorted sample of each patient. TCRdb retrieved this table from immuneACCESS and kept in-frame rearrangements only. Not all clones are present; in checked studies, unresolved V genes account for under half, and no reason is known for the remainder. V and J calls plus clone size are reproduced from that table; the DNA served to infer D and trimming. The table of this sample itemizes approximately 490 clones. The ten top clones hold more than 15% of the sample.

Taken from the germline V gene, the CDR1 and CDR2 loops are SNHLY and FYNNEI. The germline V and J ends show losses of 11 bases and 7 bases respectively, and no gene match explains 9 bases of the junction. The CDR3 numbers 13 residues from cysteine through phenylalanine. Only the CDR3 bases that were read are kept: 30 of them, in frame from base 1. Sequencing used tumor tissue. This receptor was taken from a woman aged 45 to 65 with Merkel cell carcinoma. Rearrangement joined TRBV2 to TRBJ1-2; 11 bases in the junction line up with TRBD1. CDR3 loop: CAGWTGGASGYTF. Partial CDR3 DNA: TGTGCCGGTTGGACAGGGGGCGCGAGTGGC.